Below are 3 T cell receptor beta chains sequenced from a single sample in a study of cytotoxic CD8 clonotypes in ibrutinib-treated CLL (dated by TCRdb to about 2021). The time point label for this specimen denotes: approximately eleven months on ibrutinib. Library creation used the immunoSEQ multiplex PCR assay. TCRdb obtained this table from immuneACCESS and retained in-frame rearrangements with V and J assigned. These tables miss some clones; where compared with another copy, unresolved V genes account for less than half of the shortfall, and the remainder is unexplained. The sample records about 200,000 clones, approximately 79% of which are singletons. The ten biggest clones cover approximately 10% of the sample. Sample: PBMCs, taken after 12 months of ibrutinib treatment. All receptors come from a human donor with chronic lymphocytic leukemia.

This rearrangement joins TRBV7-9 to TRBJ2-1; TRBD2 matches 11 bases. After removal of 2 bases from V and 10 bases from J, the junction contained 7 bases not matched to a gene. CDR3 length: 15 amino acids. Germline values: CDR1 SEHNR, CDR2 FQNEAQ (reference sequence). The CDR3 here is CASSLNSGGAVEQFF. In DNA form, the CDR3 reads TGTGCCAGCAGCTTAAATAGCGGGGGGGCTGTCGAGCAGTTCTTC.

The V call is TRBV4-2, the J call TRBJ2-3, with D perhaps TRBD2 (6 bases). The CDR3 totals 16 residues. Trimming removed 0 bases from V and 5 bases from J, with 15 bases in between. In germline, CDR1 is LGHNA, CDR2 YNFKEQ. The DNA of the CDR3 is TGTGCCAGCAGCCAAGAGGTCGGGCTAGCGTTAGATACGCAGTATTTT. Translating gives CASSQEVGLALDTQYF.

J is TRBJ2-1 and V is TRBV6-6; 9 bases are a match to TRBD2. CDR1 MNHNY and CDR2 SVGAGI come from the germline V gene (reference sequence). This CDR3 spans 14 amino acids. With 6 bases clipped from V and 9 bases from J, the junction kept 9 bases outside the gene matches. Here the CDR3 reads CASSISGSAPEQFF. The CDR3 nucleotides are TGTGCCAGCAGCATTAGCGGGAGTGCCCCTGAGCAGTTCTTC.